Listed here are 18 T cell receptor beta chains from one sample, sequenced in a study of CD8+ T cells in alopecia areata. It was cDNA, reverse transcribed from extracted RNA, that served as the sequencing template. Repertoires were generated with immunoSEQ multiplex PCR, while TCRdb's copy carries only in-frame clones and drops some. The sample includes fewer than 150,000 clones, roughly 82% of them seen just once. The treatment denotes: oral pan-JAK inhibitor, 5-10 mg twice daily. Here the sequenced sample was CD8+ T cells sorted from blood, taken at week 4, from a patient treated with tofacitinib. These receptor sequences come from a human donor with alopecia areata.

The rearrangement links TRBV2 to TRBJ2-3; TRBD2 is a possible D gene (6 bases). The CDR3 sequence is 12 residues long. The germline CDR1 and CDR2 sequences are SNHLY and FYNNEI. V was cut by 7 bases and J by 10 bases, with 15 bases left in between. The CDR3 DNA follows: TGTGCCAGCACTAACGGCGGGGCTCCGCAGTATTTT. Protein product: CASTNGGAPQYF.

This chain links TRBV6-5 with TRBJ2-5; 10 nucleotides line up with TRBD1. The J segment lost 2 bases and the V segment lost 5 bases, leaving 5 bases of the junction unmatched. Germline lookup yields CDR1 MNHEY and CDR2 SVGAGI. This CDR3 is 15 amino acids long. The CDR3 bases are TGTGCCAGCAGTCCGGGACAGGGGCTACAAGAGACCCAGTACTTC. This gives the protein CASSPGQGLQETQYF.

This chain links TRBV29-1 with TRBJ2-7; D is unresolved. Germline values: CDR1 SQVTM, CDR2 ANQGSEA. Trimming removed 7 bases at V and 1 base at J, with 11 bases between. The CDR3 is 12 residues long. CDR3 region: CSAGWRSYEQYF. CDR3 sequence (DNA): TGCAGCGCAGGTTGGCGTTCCTACGAGCAGTACTTC.

The chain employs TRBV2 and TRBJ2-3; 11 bases are a match to TRBD2. J lost 6 bases, V lost 3 bases, and 8 bases had no gene match. Germline V lookup: CDR1 SNHLY, CDR2 FYNNEI. This CDR3 region has 16 residues. The CDR3 DNA sequence: TGTGCCAGCAGTGACCGGACTAGCGGGCCCGCGGATACGCAGTATTTT. Protein product: CASSDRTSGPADTQYF.

The CDR3 spells CASRMGSSEQFF. The DNA of the CDR3 is TGCGCCAGCCGAATGGGCTCCAGTGAGCAGTTCTTC. The chain joins TRBV4-1 to TRBJ2-1; D uncertain. The CDR3 is 12 residues long. Trimming pared 8 bases from V and 9 bases from J, leaving 14 bases between. Germline V gives CDR1 MGHRA, CDR2 YSYEKL.

CDR3 residues: CASSLRLAGAEQFF. The CDR3 DNA is TGCGCCAGCAGCTTGAGGCTAGCGGGGGCCGAGCAGTTCTTC. The chain is built from TRBV5-1 and TRBJ2-1; 10 positions match TRBD2. With V trimmed by 1 base and J by 10 bases, 5 bases remained unmatched. This CDR3 spans 14 amino acids. Germline V lookup: CDR1 SGHRS, CDR2 YFSETQ.

As for this clone: At the DNA level, this CDR3 is encoded by other sequences in the same sample as well. V is TRBV29-1 and J is TRBJ2-2, with TRBD2 as a possible D gene (6 bases). V was trimmed by 3 bases and J by 4 bases, leaving 6 bases between them. The CDR3 consists of 12 residues. CDR1 SQVTM and CDR2 ANQGSEA come from the germline V gene. CDR3 in DNA: TGCAGCGTTGAGGGAGGCACCGGGGAGCTGTTTTTT. Amino acid sequence: CSVEGGTGELFF.

This sequence joins TRBV27 and TRBJ1-1; D is uncertain. Between the trimmed V and J ends, which lost 4 bases and 2 bases, there was a span of 8 bases. Germline-derived CDR1 and CDR2 are MNHEY and SMNVEV (reference sequence). This CDR3 contains 13 residues. The CDR3 DNA reads as TGTGCCAGCAGTTGGACGGCAAACACTGAAGCTTTCTTT. This gives the protein CASSWTANTEAFF.

The chain joins TRBV4-1 to TRBJ1-2; TRBD1 matches 7 bases. The germline gives CDR1 MGHRA, CDR2 YSYEKL. CDR3 length: 15 residues. Trimming took 1 base from V and 3 from J; bases not matched to a gene: 5. The CDR3 loop is CASSQADREDYGYTF. The CDR3 coding sequence is TGCGCCAGCAGCCAAGCCGACAGGGAGGACTATGGCTACACCTTC.

V is TRBV7-2 and J is TRBJ1-1, with D unresolved. The V end was cut by 2 bases, the J end by 5 bases, with 15 bases between. Germline loops: CDR1 SGHTA, CDR2 FQGNSA. The CDR3 runs to 15 residues. The CDR3 DNA reads TGTGCCAGCAGCTTATACGGTCCGGCGGGGACTGAAGCTTTCTTT. Its translation is CASSLYGPAGTEAFF.

This clone was found a few times. V and J are TRBV13 and TRBJ2-1, with D maybe TRBD1 (6 bases). Germline V lookup: CDR1 PRHDT, CDR2 FYEKMQ (reference sequence). The CDR3 totals 15 residues. Trimming pared 7 bases from V and 6 bases from J, leaving 19 bases between. The CDR3 is CASIQYNEGGNEQFF. Written as DNA, the CDR3 is TGTGCCAGCATCCAATACAACGAAGGGGGCAATGAGCAGTTCTTC.

This clone was detected only a few times. The chain couples TRBV7-9 to TRBJ2-5; D not resolved. Germline loops: CDR1 SEHNR, CDR2 FQNEAQ (reference sequence). CDR3 length equals 13 residues. Trimming removed 8 bases at V and 1 base at J, with 11 bases between. As DNA, the CDR3 is TGTGCCAGCGGTGGCCACCTCCAAGAGACCCAGTACTTC. This encodes CASGGHLQETQYF.

This clone was detected only a few times. In nucleotides, the CDR3 is TGCGCCAGCAGCCAAAAAGAGGGCGAGGCAGATACGCAGTATTTT. Protein product: CASSQKEGEADTQYF. The rearrangement uses TRBV4-3 and TRBJ2-3; the D gene is possibly TRBD2 (5 bases). This CDR3 contains 15 residues. Between the trimmed V and J ends, which lost 2 bases and 4 bases, there was a span of 13 bases. Germline V lookup: CDR1 LGHNA, CDR2 YSLEER.

This clone was detected only a few times. This chain joins TRBV7-6 and TRBJ2-7; no clear D gene. Germline V gene sequence: CDR1 SGHVS, CDR2 FNYEAQ. The length of the CDR3 is 13 residues. Trimming removed 2 bases from V and 1 base from J, with 6 bases in between. Here the CDR3 reads CASSLYLSYEQYF. The CDR3 region has the DNA TGTGCCAGCAGCTTATACCTATCCTACGAGCAGTACTTC. The full variable domain, its missing parts supplied by reference TRBV7-6 and TRBJ2-7, is GAGVSQSPRYKVTKRGQDVALRCDPISGHVSLYWYRQALGQGPEFLTYFNYEAQQDKSGLPNDRFSAERPEGSISTLTIQRTEQRDSAMYRCASSLYLSYEQYFGPGTRLTVT.

V gene TRBV27 combines with J gene TRBJ1-2, with D possibly TRBD1 on 6 matching bases. From germline, CDR1 is MNHEY and CDR2 SMNVEV (reference sequence). CDR3 length equals 16 residues. Trimming cost V 0 bases and J 0 bases, with 11 bases left between them. The CDR3 nucleotides are TGTGCCAGCAGTTTATCGGGGGCAGGCCCTAACTATGGCTACACCTTC. Its translation: CASSLSGAGPNYGYTF.

The chain uses TRBV5-5 and TRBJ1-2; no clear D. CDR1 is SGHKS and CDR2 is YYEKEE in the germline V gene (reference sequence). The V gene lost 4 bases and the J gene lost 0 bases, with 10 bases spanning the gap. This CDR3 contains 14 residues. In DNA form, the CDR3 reads TGTGCCAGCAGCCCGACCCAGGCTAACTATGGCTACACCTTC. This codes for CASSPTQANYGYTF.

There are a few counts of this clone. The chain joins TRBV6-5 to TRBJ1-1; possibly TRBD1 for D (5 bases). Trimming took 5 bases from V and 0 from J, leaving 10 bases between them. CDR3 length: 14 amino acids. CDR1 MNHEY and CDR2 SVGAGI come from the germline V gene. This CDR3 is CASSRQKLNTEAFF. CDR3 nucleotide sequence: TGTGCCAGCAGTAGACAGAAACTGAACACTGAAGCTTTCTTT.

The chain combines TRBV7-9 with TRBJ2-5; maybe TRBD1 (6 bases). CDR3 length: 13 residues. The ends were cut back, 4 bases at V and 1 base at J, with 7 bases in the middle. Germline values: CDR1 SEHNR, CDR2 FQNEAQ (reference sequence). The CDR3 spells CASSWTVQETQYF. DNA for the CDR3: TGTGCCAGCAGCTGGACAGTCCAAGAGACCCAGTACTTC.